Following are 24 T cell receptor beta chains from one sample sequenced in a study of blood T cell repertoires in COVID-19. Only in-frame clones appear in the TCRdb table, and some are missing; sequencing was by immunoSEQ multiplex PCR. The sample includes around 240,000 clones, roughly 79% of them seen just once. Sequencing input: peripheral blood. The receptors stem from an elderly woman with acute or convalescent COVID-19.

Comment on this clone: Other DNA sequences within the sample encode an identical CDR3. The chain carries TRBV6-5 and TRBJ1-1, with a tentative D call TRBD1 (5 bases). Germline CDR1 reads MNHEY; CDR2 reads SVGAGI. The CDR3 extends over 13 amino acids. Trimming pared 6 bases from V and 1 base from J, leaving 9 bases between. The CDR3 DNA reads TGTGCCAGCAGCGTCCAGGGGAACACTGAAGCTTTCTTT. The encoded protein is CASSVQGNTEAFF.

The rearrangement uses TRBV27 and TRBJ1-1, with 7 nucleotides matching TRBD1. Germline V gene sequence: CDR1 MNHEY, CDR2 SMNVEV (reference sequence). V shed 2 bases and J 6 bases; nucleotides not matched to a gene: 12. This CDR3 spans 16 amino acids. CDR3 sequence (DNA): TGTGCCAGCAGTTTAGGGATCGACAGGGTTAAGGCTGAAGCTTTCTTT. Encoded protein: CASSLGIDRVKAEAFF.

This chain joins TRBV6-5 and TRBJ1-2, with D hard to call. Germline V gene data show CDR1 as MNHEY and CDR2 as SVGAGI. V gave up 2 bases and J gave up 4 bases, with 8 bases separating them. CDR3 length: 13 residues. The CDR3 region has the DNA TGTGCCAGCAGTTACAGGGAGAGCTATGGCTACACCTTC. Translated, it gives CASSYRESYGYTF.

The chain recombines TRBV6-5 with TRBJ2-1, with 10 bases identical to TRBD2. In germline, CDR1 is MNHEY, CDR2 SVGAGI. J was trimmed by 0 bases and V by 4 bases; bases with no gene match: 3. The length of the CDR3 is 16 residues. The CDR3 coding sequence is TGTGCCAGCAGTTCTTTAGCGGGAGGCTCCTACAATGAGCAGTTCTTC. This translates into CASSSLAGGSYNEQFF.

The chain carries TRBV18 and TRBJ2-5; TRBD1 matches 12 bases. The CDR3 extends over 18 amino acids. Germline CDR1 is KGHSH and CDR2 is LQKENI. J lost 4 bases, V lost 2 bases, and 11 bases had no gene match. CDR3 nucleotide sequence: TGTGCCAGCTCACCAGCGGGACAGGGGGCGATCCCGGGAGAGACCCAGTACTTC. It yields the protein CASSPAGQGAIPGETQYF. Using reference TRBV18 and TRBJ2-5 for the parts outside the CDR3, the full variable domain is NAGVMQNPRHLVRRRGQEARLRCSPMKGHSHVYWYRQLPEEGLKFMVYLQKENIIDESGMPKERFSAEFPKEGPSILRIQQVVRGDSAAYFCASSPAGQGAIPGETQYFGPGTRLLVL.

This clone turned up a few times. The chain couples TRBV30 to TRBJ2-7, with D perhaps matching TRBD2 (5 bases). The germline V gene has CDR1 GTSNPN and CDR2 SVGIG (reference sequence). The CDR3 covers 13 residues. V lost 1 base and J lost 3, with 10 bases in between. The CDR3 reads CAWSGGSNYEQYF. CDR3 nucleotide sequence: TGTGCCTGGAGTGGAGGGAGTAACTACGAGCAGTACTTC.

The rearrangement joins TRBV12-5 to TRBJ1-2; 10 bases agree with TRBD1. Germline V gene data show CDR1 as LGHNT and CDR2 as FRNRAP. The CDR3 spans 18 residues. The J segment lost 5 bases and the V segment lost 1 base, leaving 13 bases of the junction unmatched. CDR3 bases: TGTGCTAGTGGTTTGGCCCTCAGTCCGGGACAGGGGAGGTATGGCTACACCTTC. The encoded protein is CASGLALSPGQGRYGYTF.

About this clone itself: Additional DNA sequences in this sample encode the identical CDR3. The chain couples TRBV6-1 to TRBJ1-3, with unresolved D. Trimming took off 2 bases at V and 3 bases at J, with 17 bases between the two ends. Germline loops: CDR1 MNHNS, CDR2 SASEGT. CDR3 length: 17 amino acids. The CDR3 sequence: CASSELGKRGYGNTIYF. Written as DNA, the CDR3 is TGTGCCAGCAGTGAATTGGGGAAACGGGGTTATGGAAACACCATATATTTT.

The V and J genes are TRBV18 and TRBJ1-1; D remains ambiguous. The CDR3 length is 17 residues. The V gene's germline CDR1 is KGHSH and CDR2 LQKENI. The V and J ends lost 3 bases and 1 base respectively, with 18 bases between them. CDR3 DNA sequence: TGTGCCAGCTCACCGCTAAATTTAAGGAGTAAGAACACTGAAGCTTTCTTT. The encoded protein is CASSPLNLRSKNTEAFF.

J is TRBJ2-4 and V is TRBV19; possibly TRBD2 for D (5 bases). Germline CDR1 and CDR2: LNHDA and SQIVND (reference sequence). The CDR3 extends over 18 amino acids. Trimming shortened V by 3 bases and J by 0 bases, and 18 bases separated the two germline ends. CDR3 nucleotide sequence: TGTGCCAGTAGTATCGGTACGGCGGGCCGAGTAGCCAAAAACATTCAGTACTTC. Translating it yields CASSIGTAGRVAKNIQYF.

CDR3 sequence: CASSHEGGANTGELFF. The CDR3 nucleotides are TGTGCCAGCAGCCATGAAGGCGGGGCGAACACCGGGGAGCTGTTTTTT. The rearrangement links TRBV3-1 (or the pseudogene TRBV3-2) to TRBJ2-2, with D tentatively TRBD2 (6 bases). The CDR3 covers 16 residues. V lost 3 bases and J 0 bases, leaving 11 bases between the germline ends. Germline loops: CDR1 LGHDT, CDR2 YNNKEL (reference sequence).

The chain links TRBV12-1 to TRBJ2-1; the D call in the table, TRBD1, was not verified against the DNA. TRBV12-1 is marked as a pseudogene. CDR3 length equals 15 residues. The CDR3 region is CASSPGQSVHNEQFF. For the CDR3, the DNA is TGTGCCAGCAGCCCGGGACAGTCCGTCCACAATGAGCAGTTCTTC.

This chain links TRBV19 with TRBJ1-2; TRBD1 aligns across 7 bases. CDR3 length equals 15 residues. The germline gives CDR1 LNHDA, CDR2 SQIVND (reference sequence). V lost 0 bases, J lost 7 bases, and 8 bases stayed unmatched. The CDR3 sequence: CASSIDIDRVAGYTF. As DNA, the CDR3 is TGTGCCAGTAGTATAGATATCGACAGGGTGGCTGGCTACACCTTC.

The chain recombines TRBV18 with TRBJ1-5, with 7 bases matching TRBD1. Germline V gene lookup returns CDR1 KGHSH and CDR2 LQKENI. The CDR3 has 15 residues. The ends lost 5 bases at V and 6 bases at J; junction bases unmatched: 10. CDR3 nucleotides: TGTGCCAGCTCAGCAGACAGGGCCGGTATTCAGCCCCAGCATTTT. Protein product: CASSADRAGIQPQHF.

V and J are TRBV5-1 and TRBJ1-2; no reliable D call. This CDR3 contains 13 residues. Germline V gene lookup returns CDR1 SGHRS and CDR2 YFSETQ. With 1 base removed from V and 4 bases from J, the gap between germline ends came to 8 bases. CDR3 loop: CASSLREPYGYTF. The CDR3 DNA reads as TGCGCCAGCAGCTTGCGGGAGCCCTATGGCTACACCTTC. Full variable domain (outside the CDR3, taken from reference TRBV5-1 and TRBJ1-2): KAGVTQTPRYLIKTRGQQVTLSCSPISGHRSVSWYQQTPGQGLQFLFEYFSETQRNKGNFPGRFSGRQFSNSRSEMNVSTLELGDSALYLCASSLREPYGYTFGSGTRLTVV.

This sequence joins TRBV7-2 and TRBJ1-2; 9 bases match TRBD1. The germline CDR1 and CDR2 sequences are SGHTA and FQGNSA. The CDR3 runs 13 residues. Trimming cost V 5 bases and J 6 bases; bases outside gene matches: 4. CDR3 sequence reads: CASSARQGDGYTF. DNA of the CDR3: TGTGCCAGCAGCGCCCGACAGGGGGATGGCTACACCTTC.

The chain couples TRBV19 to TRBJ2-3, with TRBD2 as a possible D gene (6 bases). Germline CDR1 LNHDA, CDR2 SQIVND (reference sequence). This CDR3 spans 16 amino acids. V dropped 3 bases and J dropped 1 base, with 14 bases sitting between them. CDR3 loop: CASSIQHRGGTDTQYF. In nucleotides, the CDR3 is TGTGCCAGTAGTATCCAACATCGCGGGGGCACAGATACGCAGTATTTT.

This clone has more than one count but fewer than ten. This chain's CDR3 is CASSLGDGDEQYF. In DNA, the CDR3 is TGTGCCAGCAGCTTAGGAGACGGGGACGAGCAGTACTTC. The rearrangement uses TRBV7-6 and TRBJ2-7; tentative D call: TRBD2 (5 bases). Per germline, CDR1 SGHVS and CDR2 FNYEAQ. CDR3 length: 13 amino acids. Trimming removed 1 base at V and 5 bases at J, with 9 bases between.

CDR3 sequence: CASSQQRTSGRTNTGELFF. The CDR3, as DNA: TGTGCCAGCAGCCAGCAAAGGACTAGCGGGCGTACGAACACCGGGGAGCTGTTTTTT. The J gene is TRBJ2-2, the V gene TRBV7-8; 11 positions agree with TRBD2. The V gene's germline CDR1 is SGHVS and CDR2 FQNEAQ. The CDR3 covers 19 residues. The trim removed 5 bases at V and 0 bases at J, leaving 11 bases unmatched.

V is TRBV10-2 and J is TRBJ1-5, with D tentatively TRBD1 (6 bases). Germline-derived CDR1 and CDR2 are WSHSY and SAAADI. Trimming cost V 2 bases and J 0 bases, with 17 bases left between them. CDR3 length: 18 residues. CDR3 bases: TGCGCCAGCAGTGAGGCGACCGACAGGAGGACTAGCAATCAGCCCCAGCATTTT. This codes for CASSEATDRRTSNQPQHF.

The chain links TRBV3-1 (or the pseudogene TRBV3-2) to TRBJ2-5, with D possibly matching TRBD2 (5 bases). CDR3 length: 14 amino acids. The germline V gene has CDR1 LGHDT and CDR2 YNNKEL (reference sequence). Trimming cost V 10 bases and J 4 bases, with 19 bases left between them. CDR3 in amino acids: CATCKVPRGETQYF. The DNA of the CDR3 is TGTGCCACATGCAAGGTGCCCCGGGGAGAGACCCAGTACTTC.

J is TRBJ2-1 and V is TRBV18; 13 nucleotides agree with TRBD2. CDR1 KGHSH and CDR2 LQKENI come from the germline V gene. The ends lost 1 base at V and 7 bases at J; junction bases unmatched: 4. The CDR3 contains 16 residues. CDR3 DNA sequence: TGTGCCAGCTCACCACTAGAACTAGCGGGGGGGAATGAGCAGTTCTTC. Its protein product is CASSPLELAGGNEQFF. Complete variable domain (other parts from reference TRBV18 and TRBJ2-1): NAGVMQNPRHLVRRRGQEARLRCSPMKGHSHVYWYRQLPEEGLKFMVYLQKENIIDESGMPKERFSAEFPKEGPSILRIQQVVRGDSAAYFCASSPLELAGGNEQFFGPGTRLTVL.

This clone was detected only a few times. The chain employs TRBV2 and TRBJ2-2, with a possible D match to TRBD1 (6 bases). CDR3 length: 14 residues. V lost 4 bases and J 4 bases, leaving 10 bases between the germline ends. Germline V gene data show CDR1 as SNHLY and CDR2 as FYNNEI. The CDR3 coding sequence is TGTGCCAGCAGTGTACAGGGTGGCACCGGGGAGCTGTTTTTT. Amino acid sequence: CASSVQGGTGELFF.

This chain connects TRBV5-1 to TRBJ1-2; TRBD1 is a possible D gene (6 bases). This CDR3 comprises 13 residues. CDR1 is SGHRS and CDR2 is YFSETQ in the germline V gene. V was trimmed by 3 bases and J by 7 bases, leaving 13 bases between them. CDR3 protein: CASSSGVSGGYTF. CDR3 coding DNA: TGCGCCAGCAGCTCAGGGGTTTCAGGTGGCTACACCTTC.